Presented here are 4 T cell receptor beta chains from one specimen sequenced in a study of blood T cell repertoires in COVID-19. Measured with immunoSEQ multiplex PCR; TCRdb has only the in-frame clones, and not every one. The sample lists tens of thousands of clones, roughly 87% seen once, with more than 14% in the top ten. The sequenced sample was peripheral blood. The receptor source for this set is a male donor with acute or convalescent COVID-19.

CDR3 DNA sequence: TGTGCCAGCAGTACGCAGGGACAGGGAAGCGCTGAAGCTTTCTTT. It is translated as CASSTQGQGSAEAFF. The chain employs TRBV27 and TRBJ1-1; 9 bases align to TRBD1. The CDR3 has 15 residues. Unmatched junction bases numbered 10, after V lost 5 bases and J lost 6 bases. Germline loops: CDR1 MNHEY, CDR2 SMNVEV (reference sequence).

The chain joins TRBV3-1 (or the pseudogene TRBV3-2) to TRBJ1-4; 9 bases agree with TRBD1. Germline CDR1 LGHDT, CDR2 YNNKEL (reference sequence). The V segment lost 4 bases and the J segment 2 bases; nucleotides outside the gene matches: 8. The CDR3 totals 17 residues. Written as DNA, the CDR3 is TGTGCCAGCAGCCCTCGGACAGGGGAGTCGACTAATGAAAAACTGTTTTTT. Protein product: CASSPRTGESTNEKLFF.

The chain carries TRBV6-1 and TRBJ2-3, with 11 bases fitting TRBD1. Germline V CDR1 and CDR2: MNHNS, SASEGT. The CDR3 extends over 15 amino acids. The J segment lost 4 bases and the V segment lost 3 bases, leaving 3 bases of the junction unmatched. The CDR3, as DNA: TGTGCCAGCAGTGACCGGGACAGGGGGTCAGATACGCAGTATTTT. Translating it yields CASSDRDRGSDTQYF.

J is TRBJ2-7 and V is TRBV6-2 or TRBV6-3; 7 bases match TRBD2. The germline V gene encodes CDR1 MNHEY and CDR2 SVGEGT. The CDR3 is 15 residues long. V dropped 5 bases and J dropped 2; count of bases not matched to a gene: 9. The CDR3: CASSHPGGPTYEQYF. In DNA, the CDR3 is TGTGCCAGCAGTCACCCGGGGGGACCCACCTACGAGCAGTACTTC.